These 16 T cell receptor beta chains share one sample of origin, sequenced in a study of OX40 agonist ivuxolimab in advanced cancers. Sequencing used immunoSEQ multiplex PCR; TCRdb keeps in-frame clones, though not all of them. Of some 37,000 clones in the sample, almost 85% were seen once. Specimen: CD4+ or CD8+ T cells sorted from blood, collected in a trial of the OX40 agonist ivuxolimab. Receptors originate from an adult with an advanced solid tumor such as melanoma, head and neck, liver or kidney cancer.

This clone was picked up a small number of times. V is TRBV2 and J is TRBJ1-2; D is unresolved. The germline V gene encodes CDR1 SNHLY and CDR2 FYNNEI. The CDR3 has 14 residues. The V gene lost 4 bases and the J gene lost 8 bases, with 17 bases spanning the gap. The CDR3 spells CASSVGDGLMGYTF. DNA for the CDR3: TGTGCCAGCAGTGTTGGAGACGGTCTGATGGGCTACACCTTC.

The chain carries TRBV28 and TRBJ2-7; 8 nucleotides match TRBD2. There are 16 residues in the CDR3. V lost 4 bases and J lost 2; bases outside the gene matches: 10. The germline V gene encodes CDR1 MDHEN and CDR2 SYDVKM. In DNA form, the CDR3 reads TGTGCCAGCAGTTCATATGGACTAGCCAGAACCTACGAGCAGTACTTC. Its protein product is CASSSYGLARTYEQYF.

The chain's CDR3 is CASSSRQGQETQYF. CDR3 in DNA: TGTGCCAGCAGCTCGAGACAGGGCCAAGAGACCCAGTACTTC. The genes are TRBV7-6 and TRBJ2-5; the match to TRBD1 covers 7 bases. Germline assignment: CDR1 SGHVS and CDR2 FNYEAQ. The CDR3 spans 14 residues. Trimming cost V 4 bases and J 1 base; bases outside gene matches: 3. Filled out from reference TRBV7-6 and TRBJ2-5, the complete variable domain reads GAGVSQSPRYKVTKRGQDVALRCDPISGHVSLYWYRQALGQGPEFLTYFNYEAQQDKSGLPNDRFSAERPEGSISTLTIQRTEQRDSAMYRCASSSRQGQETQYFGPGTRLLVL.

This chain links TRBV30 with TRBJ2-5; the D gene is possibly TRBD1 (5 bases). CDR3 size: 15 residues. Germline values: CDR1 GTSNPN, CDR2 SVGIG (reference sequence). V lost 0 bases and J 3 bases, leaving 14 bases between the germline ends. The CDR3: CAWSVRRIREETQYF. The DNA of the CDR3 is TGTGCCTGGAGTGTACGAAGGATCAGGGAAGAGACCCAGTACTTC.

The chain joins TRBV5-6 to TRBJ1-1; TRBD1 agrees at 7 bases. With 0 bases clipped from V and 7 bases from J, the junction kept 9 bases outside the gene matches. The CDR3 spans 15 residues. Germline CDR1 SGHDT, CDR2 YYEEEE. The CDR3 nucleotides read TGTGCCAGCAGCTTGGGTGGACAGGCAGGCAGTGAAGCTTTCTTT. Its protein product is CASSLGGQAGSEAFF. The full variable domain, in which reference TRBV5-6 and TRBJ1-1 provide the parts outside the CDR3, is DAGVTQSPTHLIKTRGQQVTLRCSPKSGHDTVSWYQQALGQGPQFIFQYYEEEERQRGNFPDRFSGHQFPNYSSELNVNALLLGDSALYLCASSLGGQAGSEAFFGQGTRLTVV.

V usage is TRBV7-3 and J usage is TRBJ2-5; D unresolved. The ends were cut back, 2 bases at V and 5 bases at J, with 15 bases in the middle. Germline lookup yields CDR1 SGHTA and CDR2 FQGTGA. The CDR3 spans 15 residues. CDR3 nucleotide sequence: TGTGCCAGCAGCTTAGGTGGTTACGATGGGGAGACCCAGTACTTC. This translates into CASSLGGYDGETQYF.

To note about this clone: The junction differs from germline at one of its ends, possibly a read error. V gene TRBV2 combines with J gene TRBJ1-2, with unresolved D. The CDR3 runs to 11 residues. Looked up from germline, CDR1 is SNHLY and CDR2 is FYNNEI. The CDR3 loop reads CASSKRAGAHF. CDR3 DNA: TGTGCCAGCAGTAAAAGGGCAGGAGCCCATTTC.

The J gene is TRBJ2-1, the V gene TRBV15; D gene uncertain. The V and J ends lost 11 bases and 8 bases respectively, with 13 bases between them. The germline CDR1 and CDR2 sequences are LNHNV and YYDKDF (reference sequence). The CDR3 covers 11 residues. CDR3 sequence: CAAGQSHEQFF. CDR3 nucleotide sequence: TGTGCCGCTGGCCAGTCCCATGAGCAGTTCTTC.

The chain uses TRBV2 and TRBJ2-5; possibly TRBD1 for D (5 bases). CDR3 length: 14 residues. CDR1 is SNHLY and CDR2 is FYNNEI in the germline V gene. V lost 7 bases, J lost 1 base, and 13 bases lay in between. The CDR3, as DNA: TGTGCCAGCAAAAAAGACAGTAGCCAAGAGACCCAGTACTTC. This encodes CASKKDSSQETQYF.

This chain joins TRBV7-3 and TRBJ2-7, with TRBD1 identical over 7 bases. J lost 3 bases, V lost 5 bases, and 19 bases had no gene match. CDR1 and CDR2 (germline): SGHTA, FQGTGA. The CDR3 is 18 amino acids. The CDR3 here is CASSPELPDRAFFYEQYF. The CDR3 DNA reads TGTGCCAGCAGCCCCGAATTACCCGACAGGGCCTTCTTCTACGAGCAGTACTTC.

This clone showed up just once. The rearrangement uses TRBV19 and TRBJ2-7, with 7 bases matching TRBD2. Germline V gene data show CDR1 as LNHDA and CDR2 as SQIVND (reference sequence). V shed 10 bases, J shed 3 bases, and the junction held 6 bases outside the gene matches. This CDR3 comprises 12 residues. The CDR3, as DNA: TGTGCCACTAGCCGGGGGGACTACGAGCAGTACTTC. Translated, it gives CATSRGDYEQYF.

Here the CDR3 reads CASSGGVGGRKHEQFF. The CDR3 region has the DNA TGTGCCAGCAGCGGCGGAGTTGGCGGGAGGAAACATGAGCAGTTCTTC. The chain joins TRBV5-4 to TRBJ2-1; 8 bases align to TRBD2. This CDR3 comprises 16 residues. V lost 4 bases and J lost 8; bases outside the gene matches: 14. Germline V gives CDR1 SGHNT, CDR2 YYREEE (reference sequence). Filled out from reference TRBV5-4 and TRBJ2-1, the complete variable domain reads ETGVTQSPTHLIKTRGQQVTLRCSSQSGHNTVSWYQQALGQGPQFIFQYYREEENGRGNFPPRFSGLQFPNYSSELNVNALELDDSALYLCASSGGVGGRKHEQFFGPGTRLTVL.

The chain recombines TRBV30 with TRBJ2-7; TRBD2 might be the D (5 bases). The germline V and J ends were trimmed by 4 bases and 0 bases, with 7 bases remaining between them. Germline values: CDR1 GTSNPN, CDR2 SVGIG (reference sequence). The CDR3 runs 12 residues. CDR3 residues: CAWKRSSYEQYF. Here the CDR3 DNA reads TGTGCCTGGAAGCGGAGCTCCTACGAGCAGTACTTC.

The J gene is TRBJ1-5, the V gene TRBV18, with D possibly being TRBD1 (5 bases). The CDR3 sequence is 16 residues long. CDR1 and CDR2 (germline): KGHSH, LQKENI. V lost 1 base to trimming and J lost 1 base, with 11 bases between them. CDR3 region: CASSPLAPGSNQPQHF. The CDR3 DNA follows: TGTGCCAGCTCACCACTGGCGCCAGGGAGCAATCAGCCCCAGCATTTT. Drawing the rest from reference TRBV18 and TRBJ1-5, the complete variable domain is NAGVMQNPRHLVRRRGQEARLRCSPMKGHSHVYWYRQLPEEGLKFMVYLQKENIIDESGMPKERFSAEFPKEGPSILRIQQVVRGDSAAYFCASSPLAPGSNQPQHFGDGTRLSIL.

This rearrangement joins TRBV13 to TRBJ2-7, with D unresolved. Germline CDR1 and CDR2: PRHDT and FYEKMQ (reference sequence). Trimming removed 5 bases at V and 0 bases at J, with 11 bases between. The CDR3 is 14 amino acids. This CDR3 is CASSGSRSSYEQYF. The CDR3 region has the DNA TGTGCCAGCAGCGGCAGTAGGAGCTCCTACGAGCAGTACTTC.

The V gene is TRBV10-1, the J gene TRBJ2-1; 8 bases map to TRBD1. This CDR3 comprises 14 residues. The junction had 4 bases not matched to a gene; V was cut back by 2 bases and J by 7 bases. The germline V gene encodes CDR1 WNHNN and CDR2 SYGVQD (reference sequence). CDR3 protein: CASSETQGANEQFF. DNA for the CDR3: TGCGCCAGCAGTGAGACCCAGGGGGCGAATGAGCAGTTCTTC.